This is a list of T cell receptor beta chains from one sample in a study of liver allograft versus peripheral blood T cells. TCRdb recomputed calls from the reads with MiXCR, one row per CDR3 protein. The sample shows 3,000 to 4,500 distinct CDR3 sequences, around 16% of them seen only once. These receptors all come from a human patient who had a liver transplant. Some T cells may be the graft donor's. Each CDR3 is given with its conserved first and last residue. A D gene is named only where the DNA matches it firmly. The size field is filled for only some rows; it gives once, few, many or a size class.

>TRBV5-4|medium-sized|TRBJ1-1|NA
TGTGCCCTTAACCGACAAGGGGGAAGGACTGAAGCTTTCTTT
CALNRQGGRTEAFF
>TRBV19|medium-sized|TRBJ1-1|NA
TGTGCCAGTAGTATAGATGGGGGGAGGACTGAAGCTTTCTTT
CASSIDGGRTEAFF
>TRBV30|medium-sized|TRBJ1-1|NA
TGTGCCTCCACCGAGGGCCATATGAACACTGAAGCTTTCTTT
CASTEGHMNTEAFF
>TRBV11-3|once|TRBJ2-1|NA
TGTGCCAGCAGCCCCTTCCGGGGGGCGCAGGACAAGGAGCAGTTCTTC
CASSPFRGAQDKEQFF
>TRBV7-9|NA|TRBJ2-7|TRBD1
TGTGCCAGCAGCTCTGCTCCCGGGACAGGGATTGCCGAGCAGTACTTC
CASSSAPGTGIAEQYF
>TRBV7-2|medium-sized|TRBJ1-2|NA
TGTGCCAGCAGCTTAGTACTACAGGGAAACGGCTACACCTTC
CASSLVLQGNGYTF
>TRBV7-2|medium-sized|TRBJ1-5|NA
TGTGCCAGCAGCTTAGCGGGGGGCAGGAGCAATCAGCCCCAGCATTTT
CASSLAGGRSNQPQHF
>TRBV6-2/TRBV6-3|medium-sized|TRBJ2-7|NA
TGTGCCAGCAGTTACTCGGAGAGGCACGGCTACGAGCAGTACTTC
CASSYSERHGYEQYF
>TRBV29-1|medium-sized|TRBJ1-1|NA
TGCAGCGCCACCCGGGAAGTCAACACTGAAGCTTTCTTT
CSATREVNTEAFF
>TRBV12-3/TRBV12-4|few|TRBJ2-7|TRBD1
TGTGCCAGCAGCTTAGACAGGGCCCACGAGCAGTACTTC
CASSLDRAHEQYF
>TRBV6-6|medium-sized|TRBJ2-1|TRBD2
TGTGCCAGCACCCCCGGGACTAGCTCCTACAATGAGCAGTTCTTC
CASTPGTSSYNEQFF
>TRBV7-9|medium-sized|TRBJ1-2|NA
TGTGCCAGCAGCTTCGGGGACCCTAACTATGGCTACACCTTC
CASSFGDPNYGYTF
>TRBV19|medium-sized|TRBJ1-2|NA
TGTGCCAGTACCGATCCCCGGGCAGGGTATGATGGCTACACCTTC
CASTDPRAGYDGYTF
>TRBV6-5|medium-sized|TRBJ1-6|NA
TGTGCCAGCGCAGGGAGGGAGAATTCACCCCTCCACTTT
CASAGRENSPLHF
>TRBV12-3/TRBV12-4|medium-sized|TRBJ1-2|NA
TGTGCCAGCAGTTTCAGGGTGGTCGGCTACACCTTC
CASSFRVVGYTF
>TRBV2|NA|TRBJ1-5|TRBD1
TGTGCCAGCAGCGGGACAGGGCTTCAGCCCCAGCATTTT
CASSGTGLQPQHF
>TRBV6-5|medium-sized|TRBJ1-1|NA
TGTGCCAGCAAAATGAACACTGAAGCTTTCTTT
CASKMNTEAFF